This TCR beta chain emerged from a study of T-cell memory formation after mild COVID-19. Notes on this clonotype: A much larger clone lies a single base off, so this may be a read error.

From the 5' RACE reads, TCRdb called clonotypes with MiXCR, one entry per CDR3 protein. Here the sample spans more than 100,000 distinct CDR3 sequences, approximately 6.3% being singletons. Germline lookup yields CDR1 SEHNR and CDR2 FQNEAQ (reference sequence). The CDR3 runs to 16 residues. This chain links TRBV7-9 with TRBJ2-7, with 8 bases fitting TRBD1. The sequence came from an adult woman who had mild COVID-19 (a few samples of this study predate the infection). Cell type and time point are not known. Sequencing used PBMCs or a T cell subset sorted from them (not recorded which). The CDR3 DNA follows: TGTGCCAGCAGCTCCGGACAGGGTTATACGAGCAGTGCTTTCCACTTC. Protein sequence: CASSSGQGYTSSAFHF.